These T cell receptor beta chains were read from a single sample in a study of regulatory T cells in long-lasting Graves disease. TCRdb itself ran the multiplex PCR reads through MiXCR, one entry per CDR3 protein. The profile shows hundreds of thousands of distinct CDR3 sequences, about 16% of them singletons. This sample was shared with a second study, whose subject was T cells in Graves' hyperthyroidism and ophthalmopathy.

This specimen was peripheral blood mononuclear cells (PBMCs), taken at new diagnosis, from a patient treated with antithyroid drugs. The receptors here all came from a young man with Graves disease. Both conserved end residues are part of each CDR3. A D gene is named only where the DNA matches it firmly. Some rows mark clone size as missing; the rest say once, few, many or name a class of expanded clone.

d_call: NA; v_call: TRBV5-1; j_call: TRBJ2-5; clone_size: many; cdr3_length: 17; cdr3_nt: TGCGCCAGCAGCCAATACCATAGGACACCACCCCAAGAGACCCAGTACTTC; cdr3_aa: CASSQYHRTPPQETQYF
d_call: TRBD2; v_call: TRBV2; j_call: TRBJ2-1; clone_size: many; cdr3_length: 11; cdr3_nt: TGTGCCAGCAGCCTCGGACTAGGGTCGTTCTTC; cdr3_aa: CASSLGLGSFF
d_call: TRBD1; v_call: TRBV28; j_call: TRBJ2-2; clone_size: NA; cdr3_length: 15; cdr3_nt: TGTGCCAGCGGACCGGGACAGGGATACACCGGGGAGCTGTTTTTT; cdr3_aa: CASGPGQGYTGELFF
d_call: NA; v_call: TRBV20-1; j_call: TRBJ2-7; clone_size: many; cdr3_length: 14; cdr3_nt: TGCAGTGCTCACACCATGGATGGCTCCTACGAGCAGTACTTC; cdr3_aa: CSAHTMDGSYEQYF
d_call: NA; v_call: TRBV28; j_call: TRBJ2-7; clone_size: many; cdr3_length: 14; cdr3_nt: TGTGCCAGCAGTTCCCCCGGGACCCCGCCCGAGCAGTACTTC; cdr3_aa: CASSSPGTPPEQYF
d_call: TRBD1; v_call: TRBV2; j_call: TRBJ1-2; clone_size: many; cdr3_length: 16; cdr3_nt: TGTGCCAGCACGCGGGACAGGGAGTCGGCTAACTATGGCTACACCTTC; cdr3_aa: CASTRDRESANYGYTF
d_call: NA; v_call: TRBV15; j_call: TRBJ2-7; clone_size: many; cdr3_length: 13; cdr3_nt: TGTGCCACCGCCGTTAGGAAGCGGCACGAGCAGTACTTC; cdr3_aa: CATAVRKRHEQYF
d_call: TRBD2; v_call: TRBV2; j_call: TRBJ2-1; clone_size: many; cdr3_length: 16; cdr3_nt: TGTGCCAGCAGATTTGGACTAGCGGGAGATTCCAATGAGCAGTTCTTC; cdr3_aa: CASRFGLAGDSNEQFF
d_call: TRBD2; v_call: TRBV5-1; j_call: TRBJ2-1; clone_size: many; cdr3_length: 19; cdr3_nt: TGCGCCAGCAGCTCTCAAGGGACTAGCGGGAGGTACGCTCGGAATGAGCAGTTCTTC; cdr3_aa: CASSSQGTSGRYARNEQFF
d_call: NA; v_call: TRBV7-9; j_call: TRBJ1-6; clone_size: NA; cdr3_length: 16; cdr3_nt: TGTGCCAGCAGCTTAGGGAGGTTCACCTATAATTCACCCCTCCACTTT; cdr3_aa: CASSLGRFTYNSPLHF
d_call: NA; v_call: TRBV5-6; j_call: TRBJ1-1; clone_size: NA; cdr3_length: 14; cdr3_nt: TGTGCCAGCAGCTCCTTGCTGGGGGAGTTCTTGGCTTTCTTT; cdr3_aa: CASSSLLGEFLAFF
d_call: TRBD2; v_call: TRBV5-1; j_call: TRBJ2-1; clone_size: many; cdr3_length: 14; cdr3_nt: TGCGCCAGCAGCTTAGCGGGAAGAAACAATGAGCAGTTCTTC; cdr3_aa: CASSLAGRNNEQFF
d_call: NA; v_call: TRBV15; j_call: TRBJ2-7; clone_size: many; cdr3_length: 15; cdr3_nt: TGTGCCACCAGCAGAGATCTTGGCAGGACCTACGAGCAGTACTTC; cdr3_aa: CATSRDLGRTYEQYF
d_call: NA; v_call: TRBV3-1; j_call: TRBJ2-5; clone_size: many; cdr3_length: 13; cdr3_nt: TGTGCCAGCAGCCAAGGCAGGGGAGAGACCCAGTACTTC; cdr3_aa: CASSQGRGETQYF
d_call: TRBD1; v_call: TRBV12-3/TRBV12-4; j_call: TRBJ2-7; clone_size: many; cdr3_length: 14; cdr3_nt: TGTGCCAGCTCCCCGGGACAGAACCCATACGAGCAGTACTTC; cdr3_aa: CASSPGQNPYEQYF
d_call: NA; v_call: TRBV18; j_call: TRBJ1-4; clone_size: many; cdr3_length: 14; cdr3_nt: TGTGCCAGCAGCCCTGGACAGATTAATGAAAAACTGTTTTTT; cdr3_aa: CASSPGQINEKLFF
d_call: NA; v_call: TRBV6-1; j_call: TRBJ2-2; clone_size: few; cdr3_length: 18; cdr3_nt: TGTGCCAGCAGTCTAATTACAGGGGACGGGAGGTCCCCCGGGGAGCTGTTTTTT; cdr3_aa: CASSLITGDGRSPGELFF
d_call: NA; v_call: TRBV12-3/TRBV12-4; j_call: TRBJ2-5; clone_size: many; cdr3_length: 13; cdr3_nt: TGTGCCAGCAGTTTATTCAGAAGGGAGACCCAGTACTTC; cdr3_aa: CASSLFRRETQYF
d_call: NA; v_call: TRBV5-1; j_call: TRBJ2-7; clone_size: few; cdr3_length: 14; cdr3_nt: TGCGCCAGCAAGGGGGGTGCCCAATCCTACGAGCAGTACTTC; cdr3_aa: CASKGGAQSYEQYF
d_call: NA; v_call: TRBV6-9; j_call: TRBJ1-5; clone_size: NA; cdr3_length: 16; cdr3_nt: TGTGCCAGCAGTTACAGACCGGACGGAAACAATCAGCCCCAGCATTTT; cdr3_aa: CASSYRPDGNNQPQHF
d_call: NA; v_call: TRBV11-2; j_call: TRBJ1-2; clone_size: few; cdr3_length: 15; cdr3_nt: TGTGCCAGCAGGCCTATCCGGGACACGGGCTATGGCTACACCTTC; cdr3_aa: CASRPIRDTGYGYTF
d_call: TRBD2; v_call: TRBV20-1; j_call: TRBJ2-3; clone_size: many; cdr3_length: 15; cdr3_nt: TGCAGTGCTATACCGACTAGCGGGCCGGGAGATACGCAGTATTTT; cdr3_aa: CSAIPTSGPGDTQYF
d_call: NA; v_call: TRBV27; j_call: TRBJ2-7; clone_size: NA; cdr3_length: 13; cdr3_nt: TGTGCCACGTCGGGGGACAACTCCTACGAGCAGTACTTC; cdr3_aa: CATSGDNSYEQYF
d_call: TRBD1; v_call: TRBV10-3; j_call: TRBJ1-2; clone_size: few; cdr3_length: 15; cdr3_nt: TGTGCCATCAGTGCCTGGGACAGGGTAAACTATGGCTACACCTTC; cdr3_aa: CAISAWDRVNYGYTF
d_call: NA; v_call: TRBV28; j_call: TRBJ1-1; clone_size: NA; cdr3_length: 14; cdr3_nt: TGTGTCAGCAGTTTAGGGGGAGGGAACACTGAAGCTTTCTTT; cdr3_aa: CVSSLGGGNTEAFF
d_call: NA; v_call: TRBV6-2/TRBV6-3; j_call: TRBJ2-7; clone_size: few; cdr3_length: 11; cdr3_nt: TGTGCCAGCAGCCCCAGACTGTTAGCGTACTTC; cdr3_aa: CASSPRLLAYF
d_call: NA; v_call: TRBV18; j_call: TRBJ2-1; clone_size: few; cdr3_length: 12; cdr3_nt: TGTGCCAGCTCACCGGATAGCCATGAGCAGTTCTTC; cdr3_aa: CASSPDSHEQFF
d_call: NA; v_call: TRBV15; j_call: TRBJ1-1; clone_size: many; cdr3_length: 15; cdr3_nt: TGTGCCACCAGCAGAGAACGAAATATGAACACTGAAGCTTTCTTT; cdr3_aa: CATSRERNMNTEAFF
d_call: NA; v_call: TRBV20-1; j_call: TRBJ1-4; clone_size: NA; cdr3_length: 15; cdr3_nt: TGCAGTGCTAGAGATTTCAGGGGCGTTGGGGAAAAACTGTTTTTT; cdr3_aa: CSARDFRGVGEKLFF
d_call: NA; v_call: TRBV7-9; j_call: TRBJ2-7; clone_size: many; cdr3_length: 19; cdr3_nt: TGTGCCAGCAGCTTAGCCCGAGGCGAGGGGGAGTACGGTCAATACGAGCAGTACTTC; cdr3_aa: CASSLARGEGEYGQYEQYF
d_call: NA; v_call: TRBV5-1; j_call: TRBJ1-1; clone_size: few; cdr3_length: 17; cdr3_nt: TGCGCCAGCAGCTGGGTGGGGACAACCACCCGTGGGACTGAAGCTTTCTTT; cdr3_aa: CASSWVGTTTRGTEAFF
d_call: NA; v_call: TRBV9; j_call: TRBJ1-3; clone_size: NA; cdr3_length: 16; cdr3_nt: TGTGCCAGCAGCGCCCGGGGGGGGAGAACTGGAAACACCATATATTTT; cdr3_aa: CASSARGGRTGNTIYF
d_call: NA; v_call: TRBV5-1; j_call: TRBJ2-7; clone_size: NA; cdr3_length: 16; cdr3_nt: TGCGCCAGCAGCTTTGAGAGGGACCCCCCGCCATACGAGCAGTACTTC; cdr3_aa: CASSFERDPPPYEQYF
d_call: NA; v_call: TRBV27; j_call: TRBJ1-2; clone_size: many; cdr3_length: 14; cdr3_nt: TGTGCCAGCAGTCGGTACAGAGCCAACTATGGCTACACCTTC; cdr3_aa: CASSRYRANYGYTF
d_call: TRBD1; v_call: TRBV30; j_call: TRBJ2-2; clone_size: few; cdr3_length: 13; cdr3_nt: TGTGCCTGGAAAAGGACAGGGGCCGGGGAGCTGTTTTTT; cdr3_aa: CAWKRTGAGELFF
d_call: NA; v_call: TRBV4-2; j_call: TRBJ1-5; clone_size: NA; cdr3_length: 15; cdr3_nt: TGTGCCAGCAGCCAAGATTGGGCTACTAATCAGCCCCAGCATTTT; cdr3_aa: CASSQDWATNQPQHF
d_call: TRBD1; v_call: TRBV2; j_call: TRBJ2-5; clone_size: many; cdr3_length: 14; cdr3_nt: TGTGCCAGCAGAAGGACAGGGGGCGAAGAGACCCAGTACTTC; cdr3_aa: CASRRTGGEETQYF
d_call: NA; v_call: TRBV7-3; j_call: TRBJ1-2; clone_size: few; cdr3_length: 13; cdr3_nt: TGTGCCAGCAGCTTAAGGCATCAGCCTGGCTACACCTTC; cdr3_aa: CASSLRHQPGYTF
d_call: NA; v_call: TRBV6-1; j_call: TRBJ1-4; clone_size: NA; cdr3_length: 15; cdr3_nt: TGTGCCAGCAGTAGCGGGGGGTCAACTAATGAAAAACTGTTTTTT; cdr3_aa: CASSSGGSTNEKLFF
d_call: NA; v_call: TRBV6-4; j_call: TRBJ1-4; clone_size: NA; cdr3_length: 13; cdr3_nt: TGTGCCAGCAGTGAGTGTGGGGGGGAAAAACTGTTTTTT; cdr3_aa: CASSECGGEKLFF
d_call: NA; v_call: TRBV5-1; j_call: TRBJ1-1; clone_size: few; cdr3_length: 13; cdr3_nt: TGCGCCAGCAGCGGACCCGGGGGACCAGAAGCTTTCTTT; cdr3_aa: CASSGPGGPEAFF
d_call: NA; v_call: TRBV5-1; j_call: TRBJ1-5; clone_size: NA; cdr3_length: 15; cdr3_nt: TGCGCCAGCAGCTTTACAGGGCGGACCAATCAGCCCCAGCATTTT; cdr3_aa: CASSFTGRTNQPQHF
d_call: TRBD1; v_call: TRBV18; j_call: TRBJ2-3; clone_size: many; cdr3_length: 15; cdr3_nt: TGTGCCAGCTCCATGGGGACAGGCGGCACAGATACGCAGTATTTT; cdr3_aa: CASSMGTGGTDTQYF
d_call: NA; v_call: TRBV30; j_call: TRBJ2-1; clone_size: many; cdr3_length: 11; cdr3_nt: TGTGCCTGGAGTACTACAGTAGAGCAGTTCTTC; cdr3_aa: CAWSTTVEQFF
d_call: NA; v_call: TRBV19; j_call: TRBJ1-2; clone_size: NA; cdr3_length: 17; cdr3_nt: TGTGCCAGTAGTAGTTGGTCCGGGACAACGAATAACTATGGCTACACCTTC; cdr3_aa: CASSSWSGTTNNYGYTF
d_call: NA; v_call: TRBV5-6; j_call: TRBJ1-5; clone_size: NA; cdr3_length: 15; cdr3_nt: TGTGCCAGCAGCCCATTGGCGGGGGTCGGTCAGCCCCAGCATTTT; cdr3_aa: CASSPLAGVGQPQHF
d_call: NA; v_call: TRBV6-1; j_call: TRBJ1-1; clone_size: few; cdr3_length: 14; cdr3_nt: TGTGCCAGCAGTGAATTTGGGGGAAACACTGAAGCTTTCTTT; cdr3_aa: CASSEFGGNTEAFF
d_call: NA; v_call: TRBV11-2; j_call: TRBJ2-5; clone_size: NA; cdr3_length: 13; cdr3_nt: TGTGCCAGCAGGAGAGGGCCGAGGGAGACCCAGTACTTC; cdr3_aa: CASRRGPRETQYF